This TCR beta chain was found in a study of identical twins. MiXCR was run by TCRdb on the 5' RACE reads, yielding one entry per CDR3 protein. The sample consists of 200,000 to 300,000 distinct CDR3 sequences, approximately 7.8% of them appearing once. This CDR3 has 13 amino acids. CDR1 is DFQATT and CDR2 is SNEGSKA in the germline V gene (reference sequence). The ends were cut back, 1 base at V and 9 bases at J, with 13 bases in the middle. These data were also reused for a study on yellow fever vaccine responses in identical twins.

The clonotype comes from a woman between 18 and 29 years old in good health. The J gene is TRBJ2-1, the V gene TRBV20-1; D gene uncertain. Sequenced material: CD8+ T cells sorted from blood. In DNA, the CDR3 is TGCAGTGCTAGAGGTGAAGTTCTTGGTGAGCAGTTCTTC. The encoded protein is CSARGEVLGEQFF.